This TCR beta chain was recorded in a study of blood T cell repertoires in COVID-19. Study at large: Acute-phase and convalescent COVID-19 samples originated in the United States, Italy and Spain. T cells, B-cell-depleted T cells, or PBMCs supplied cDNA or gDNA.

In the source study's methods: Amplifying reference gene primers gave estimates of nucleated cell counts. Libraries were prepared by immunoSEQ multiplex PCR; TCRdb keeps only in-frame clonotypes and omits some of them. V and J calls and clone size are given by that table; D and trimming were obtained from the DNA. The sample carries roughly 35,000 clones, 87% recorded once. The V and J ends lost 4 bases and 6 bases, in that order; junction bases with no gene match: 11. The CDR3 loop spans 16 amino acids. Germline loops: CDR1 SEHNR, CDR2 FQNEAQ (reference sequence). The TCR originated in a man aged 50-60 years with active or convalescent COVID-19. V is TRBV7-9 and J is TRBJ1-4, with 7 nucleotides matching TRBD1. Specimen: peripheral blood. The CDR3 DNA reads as TGTGCCAGCAGCTCGTGGTTAGAGGGGGCTTATGAAAAACTGTTTTTT. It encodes CASSSWLEGAYEKLFF.